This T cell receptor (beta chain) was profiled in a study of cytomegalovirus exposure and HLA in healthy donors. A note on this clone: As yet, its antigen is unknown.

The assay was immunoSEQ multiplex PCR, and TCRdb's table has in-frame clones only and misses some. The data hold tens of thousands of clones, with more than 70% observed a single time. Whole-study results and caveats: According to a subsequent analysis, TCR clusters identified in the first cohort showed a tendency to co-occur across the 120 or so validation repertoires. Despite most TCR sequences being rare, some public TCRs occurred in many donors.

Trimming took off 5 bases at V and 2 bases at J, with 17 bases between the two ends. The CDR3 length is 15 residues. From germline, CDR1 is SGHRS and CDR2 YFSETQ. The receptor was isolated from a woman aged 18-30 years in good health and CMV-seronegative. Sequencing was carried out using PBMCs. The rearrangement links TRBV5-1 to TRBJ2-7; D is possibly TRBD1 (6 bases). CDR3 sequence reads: CASRFQTGTTYEQYF. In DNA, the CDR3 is TGCGCCAGCAGATTTCAGACAGGTACTACCTACGAGCAGTACTTC.